This T cell receptor beta chain was found in a study of OX40 agonist ivuxolimab in advanced cancers. Whole-study findings and limits: Both blood CD4+ and CD8+ T cells showed clonal growth by week 6 at 0.1 to 3.0 mg/kg. No antigen was identified for the clonally expanded peripheral T cells.

With regard to this clone: What it recognizes is unknown.

This CDR3 has 13 amino acids. Germline CDR1 is MNHEY and CDR2 is SVGAGI. Trimming took off 5 bases at V and 0 bases at J, with 7 bases between the two ends. The data were produced by immunoSEQ multiplex PCR, yet TCRdb's version contains in-frame clones alone and is incomplete. This sample has 50,000 to 70,000 clones; about nine tenths occur once, and the top ten carry roughly 1.2%. Sequencing used CD4+ or CD8+ T cells sorted from blood, obtained in a trial of the OX40 agonist ivuxolimab. This TCR came from an adult with an advanced solid tumor such as melanoma, head and neck, liver or kidney cancer. The chain has TRBV6-5 and TRBJ1-1; possibly TRBD1 for D (6 bases). DNA for the CDR3: TGTGCCAGCAGTAACAGGGTGAACACTGAAGCTTTCTTT. Translation: CASSNRVNTEAFF.